This T cell receptor beta chain was retrieved from a study of tumor-infiltrating lymphocytes in localized non-small cell lung cancer. Study in general: From each patient, both tumor and uninvolved lung, non-adjacent to tumor, were sampled. Study results and caveats: Technical variation could not be separated from intratumor heterogeneity here.

The CDR3 contains 14 residues. Germline CDR1 reads SQVTM; CDR2 reads ANQGSEA. Sequencing was performed with immunoSEQ multiplex PCR; in TCRdb, only in-frame clones are kept and a portion is missing. Among under 15,000 clones, about nine tenths were seen once, and the ten largest hold more than 8%. About this clone: Antigen: not known.

The sample taken for sequencing was lung tumor tissue. This rearrangement joins TRBV29-1 to TRBJ2-5; either TRBD1 or TRBD2 may fit D (5 bases each). Gene TRBJ2-7 matches the end of the DNA better, so the J call may be wrong. The clonotype was recovered from a human donor with non-small cell lung cancer. For the CDR3, the DNA is TGCAGCGTTGACGCCCCCGGGACCACCTACGAGCAGTACTTC. It translates to CSVDAPGTTYEQYF.